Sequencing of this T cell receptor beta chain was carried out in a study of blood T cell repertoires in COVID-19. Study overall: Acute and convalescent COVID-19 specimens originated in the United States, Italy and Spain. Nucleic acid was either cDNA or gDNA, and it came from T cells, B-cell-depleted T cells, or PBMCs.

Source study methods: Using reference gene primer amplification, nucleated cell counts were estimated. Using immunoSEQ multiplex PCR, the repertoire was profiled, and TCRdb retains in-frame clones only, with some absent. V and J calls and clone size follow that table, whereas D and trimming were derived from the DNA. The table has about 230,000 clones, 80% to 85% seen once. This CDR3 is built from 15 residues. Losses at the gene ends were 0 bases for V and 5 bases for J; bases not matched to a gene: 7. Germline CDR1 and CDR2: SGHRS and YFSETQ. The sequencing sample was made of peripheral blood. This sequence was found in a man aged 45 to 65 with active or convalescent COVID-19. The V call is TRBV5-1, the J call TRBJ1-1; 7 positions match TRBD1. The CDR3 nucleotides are TGCGCCAGCAGCTTGGACCCAGGGGGAGGTACTGAAGCTTTCTTT. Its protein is CASSLDPGGGTEAFF. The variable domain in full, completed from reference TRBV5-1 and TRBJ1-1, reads KAGVTQTPRYLIKTRGQQVTLSCSPISGHRSVSWYQQTPGQGLQFLFEYFSETQRNKGNFPGRFSGRQFSNSRSEMNVSTLELGDSALYLCASSLDPGGGTEAFFGQGTRLTVV.